The present TCR beta chain was sequenced within a study of OX40 agonist ivuxolimab in advanced cancers. On the study more broadly: Patients in the trial were receiving intravenous ivuxolimab every 2 weeks, at doses of 0.01 to 10 mg/kg. Participants could have had prior anti-PD-1, anti-PD-L1 or anti-CTLA-4 therapy, and around 40% had some.

General study points: No antigen was identified for the clonally expanded peripheral T cells.

Looked up from germline, CDR1 is MNHEY and CDR2 is SMNVEV (reference sequence). Trimming took off 2 bases at V and 2 bases at J, with 7 bases between the two ends. The CDR3 consists of 14 residues. This clone appeared a single time. No antigen is known for it. Sequenced by immunoSEQ multiplex PCR; TCRdb stores in-frame clones only, minus some. The sample shows 65,000 to 90,000 clones, approximately 83% of them seen only once. Sequenced here: CD4+ or CD8+ T cells sorted from blood, sampled in a trial of the OX40 agonist ivuxolimab. The clonotype was recovered from an adult with an advanced solid tumor such as melanoma, head and neck, liver or kidney cancer. The chain employs TRBV27 and TRBJ1-3, with D possibly matching TRBD1 (5 bases). The CDR3: CASSLVGAGNTIYF. DNA of the CDR3: TGTGCCAGCAGTTTAGTAGGGGCTGGAAACACCATATATTTT.